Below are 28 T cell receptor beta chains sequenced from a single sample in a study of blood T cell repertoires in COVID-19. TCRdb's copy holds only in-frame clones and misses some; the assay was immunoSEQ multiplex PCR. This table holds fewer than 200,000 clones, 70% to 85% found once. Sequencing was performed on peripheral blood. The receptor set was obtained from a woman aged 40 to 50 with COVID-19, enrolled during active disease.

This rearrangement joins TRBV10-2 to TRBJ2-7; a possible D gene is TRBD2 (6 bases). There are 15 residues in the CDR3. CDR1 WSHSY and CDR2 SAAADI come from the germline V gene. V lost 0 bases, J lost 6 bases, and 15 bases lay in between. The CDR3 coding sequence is TGCGCCAGCAGTGAGTCCGGGGGAAAAAGCGGCGAGCAGTACTTC. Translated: CASSESGGKSGEQYF.

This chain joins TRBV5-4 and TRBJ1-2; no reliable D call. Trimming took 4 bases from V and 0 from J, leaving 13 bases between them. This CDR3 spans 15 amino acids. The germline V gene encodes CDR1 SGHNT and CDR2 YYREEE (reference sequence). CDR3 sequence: CASSTRVLANYGYTF. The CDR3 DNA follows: TGTGCCAGCAGCACCCGAGTTCTGGCTAACTATGGCTACACCTTC.

The CDR3 bases are TGCGCCAGCAGCCCAAATAGCGGGAGGCTCTCCTACGAGCAGTACTTC. This encodes CASSPNSGRLSYEQYF. The chain employs TRBV4-1 and TRBJ2-7; 10 positions match TRBD2. V trimming: 4 bases; J trimming: 0 bases; junction bases outside the gene matches: 6. The CDR3 covers 16 residues. Germline V gene sequence: CDR1 MGHRA, CDR2 YSYEKL.

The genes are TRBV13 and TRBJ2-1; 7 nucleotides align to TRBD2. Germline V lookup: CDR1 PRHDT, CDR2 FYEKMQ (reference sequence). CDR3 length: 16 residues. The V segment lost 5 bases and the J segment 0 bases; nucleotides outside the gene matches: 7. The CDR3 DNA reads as TGTGCCAGCAGCCGAAGGGGAGGGAGCTCCTACAATGAGCAGTTCTTC. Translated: CASSRRGGSSYNEQFF.

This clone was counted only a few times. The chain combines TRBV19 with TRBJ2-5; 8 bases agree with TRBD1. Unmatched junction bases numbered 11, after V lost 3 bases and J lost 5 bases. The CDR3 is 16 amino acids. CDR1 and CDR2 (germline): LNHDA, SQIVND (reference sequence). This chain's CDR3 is CASSMSQGVNSETQYF. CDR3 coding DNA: TGTGCCAGTAGTATGTCACAGGGGGTAAATTCGGAGACCCAGTACTTC.

In DNA form, the CDR3 reads TGTGCCTGGAGCCCGCGAATCCCTATCAACTACGAGCAGTACTTC. The encoded protein is CAWSPRIPINYEQYF. The chain uses TRBV30 and TRBJ2-7; no clear D gene. V was clipped by 3 bases and J by 3 bases, with 18 bases between them. There are 15 residues in the CDR3. Germline-derived CDR1 and CDR2 are GTSNPN and SVGIG (reference sequence).

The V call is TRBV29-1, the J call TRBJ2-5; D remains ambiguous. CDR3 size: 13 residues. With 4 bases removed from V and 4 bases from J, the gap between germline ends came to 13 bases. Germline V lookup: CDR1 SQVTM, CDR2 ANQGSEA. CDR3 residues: CSVVFKARETQYF. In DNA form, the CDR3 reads TGCAGCGTTGTGTTCAAAGCGCGAGAGACCCAGTACTTC.

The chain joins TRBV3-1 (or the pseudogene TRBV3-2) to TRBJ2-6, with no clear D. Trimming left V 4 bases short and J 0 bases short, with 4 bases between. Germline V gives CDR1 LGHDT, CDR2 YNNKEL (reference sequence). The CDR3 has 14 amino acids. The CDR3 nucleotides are TGTGCCAGCAGCCTGAGCTCTGGGGCCAACGTCCTGACTTTC. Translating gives CASSLSSGANVLTF.

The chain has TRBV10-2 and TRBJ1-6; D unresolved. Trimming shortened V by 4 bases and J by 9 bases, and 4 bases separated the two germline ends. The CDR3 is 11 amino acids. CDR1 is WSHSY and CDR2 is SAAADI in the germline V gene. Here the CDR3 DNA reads TGCGCCAGCAGTGCAGGTTCACCCCTCCACTTT. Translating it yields CASSAGSPLHF.

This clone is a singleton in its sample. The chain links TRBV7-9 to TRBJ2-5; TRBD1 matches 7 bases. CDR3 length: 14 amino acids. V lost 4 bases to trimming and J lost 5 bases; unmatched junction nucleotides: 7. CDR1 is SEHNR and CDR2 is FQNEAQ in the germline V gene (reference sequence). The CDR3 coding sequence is TGTGCCAGCAGCTCCTGGGGACAGTCGGAGACCCAGTACTTC. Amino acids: CASSSWGQSETQYF. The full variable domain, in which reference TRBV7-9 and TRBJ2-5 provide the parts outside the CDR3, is DTGVSQNPRHKITKRGQNVTFRCDPISEHNRLYWYRQTLGQGPEFLTYFQNEAQLEKSRLLSDRFSAERPKGSFSTLEIQRTEQGDSAMYLCASSSWGQSETQYFGPGTRLLVL.

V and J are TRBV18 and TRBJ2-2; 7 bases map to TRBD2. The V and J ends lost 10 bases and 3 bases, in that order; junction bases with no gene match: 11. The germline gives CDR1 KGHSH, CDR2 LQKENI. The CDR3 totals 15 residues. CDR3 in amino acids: CATTPGLADTGELFF. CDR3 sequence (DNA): TGTGCCACCACTCCGGGTCTAGCGGACACCGGGGAGCTGTTTTTT.

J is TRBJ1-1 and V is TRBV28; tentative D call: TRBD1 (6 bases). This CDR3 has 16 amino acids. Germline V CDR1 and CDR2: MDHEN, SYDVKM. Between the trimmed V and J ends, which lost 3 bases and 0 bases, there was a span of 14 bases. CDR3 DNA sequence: TGTGCCAGCAGTTTGCCGGACAGCCGCATGAACACTGAAGCTTTCTTT. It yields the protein CASSLPDSRMNTEAFF.

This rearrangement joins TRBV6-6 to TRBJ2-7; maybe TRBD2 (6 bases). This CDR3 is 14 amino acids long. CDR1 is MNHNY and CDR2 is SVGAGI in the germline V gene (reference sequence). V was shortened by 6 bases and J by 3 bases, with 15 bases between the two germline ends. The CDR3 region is CASRAPGLDYEQYF. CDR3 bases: TGTGCCAGCAGAGCCCCGGGACTGGACTACGAGCAGTACTTC.

The CDR3 DNA follows: TGTGCCAGCAGCCGATCATCCAGGGGGCGAAGCAATCAGCCCCAGCATTTT. Its translation is CASSRSSRGRSNQPQHF. The V and J genes are TRBV4-2 and TRBJ1-5; 8 bases map to TRBD1. The germline V gene has CDR1 LGHNA and CDR2 YNFKEQ. The CDR3 is made up of 17 amino acids. J was trimmed by 1 base and V by 4 bases; bases with no gene match: 9.

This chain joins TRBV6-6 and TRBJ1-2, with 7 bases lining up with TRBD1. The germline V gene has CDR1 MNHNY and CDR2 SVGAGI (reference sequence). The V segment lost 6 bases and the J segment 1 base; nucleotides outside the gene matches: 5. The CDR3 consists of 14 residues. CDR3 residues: CASRSGQLNYGYTF. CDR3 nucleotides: TGTGCCAGCAGGTCGGGACAGCTTAACTATGGCTACACCTTC.

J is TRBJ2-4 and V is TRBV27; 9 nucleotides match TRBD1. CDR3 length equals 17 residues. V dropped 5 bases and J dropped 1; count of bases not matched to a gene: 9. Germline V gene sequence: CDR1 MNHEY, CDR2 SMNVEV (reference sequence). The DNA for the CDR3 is TGTGCCAGCAGTAAATCCCGGGACAGGGACGCCAAAAACATTCAGTACTTC. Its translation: CASSKSRDRDAKNIQYF.

The CDR3 protein is CATSTPPGLAGGPGETQYF. The CDR3 nucleotides are TGTGCCACCAGCACCCCACCGGGACTAGCGGGAGGCCCGGGGGAGACCCAGTACTTC. The chain links TRBV15 to TRBJ2-5; 15 bases match TRBD2. J was trimmed by 5 bases and V by 4 bases; bases with no gene match: 14. Germline loops: CDR1 LNHNV, CDR2 YYDKDF (reference sequence). The CDR3 consists of 19 residues. Full variable domain (rest looked up from reference TRBV15 and TRBJ2-5): DAMVIQNPRYQVTQFGKPVTLSCSQTLNHNVMYWYQQKSSQAPKLLFHYYDKDFNNEADTPDNFQSRRPNTSFCFLDIRSPGLGDTAMYLCATSTPPGLAGGPGETQYFGPGTRLLVL.

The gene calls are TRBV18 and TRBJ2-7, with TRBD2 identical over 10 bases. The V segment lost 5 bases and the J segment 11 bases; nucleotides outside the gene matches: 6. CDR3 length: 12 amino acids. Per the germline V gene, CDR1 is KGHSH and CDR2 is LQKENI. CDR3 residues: CASSRTSGEEYF. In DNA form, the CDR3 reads TGTGCCAGCTCAAGGACTAGCGGAGAGGAGTACTTC.

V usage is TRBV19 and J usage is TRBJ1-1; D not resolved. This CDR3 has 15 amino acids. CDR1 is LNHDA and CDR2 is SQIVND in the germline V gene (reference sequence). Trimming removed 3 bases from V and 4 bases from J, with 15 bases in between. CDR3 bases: TGTGCCAGTAGTATTGGTGCTGTGGGAGTCACTGAAGCTTTCTTT. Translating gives CASSIGAVGVTEAFF.

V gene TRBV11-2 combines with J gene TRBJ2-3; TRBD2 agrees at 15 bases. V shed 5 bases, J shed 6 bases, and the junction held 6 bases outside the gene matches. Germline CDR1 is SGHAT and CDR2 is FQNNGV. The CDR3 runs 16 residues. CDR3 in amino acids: CASSMGLAGGGDTQYF. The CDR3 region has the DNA TGTGCCAGCAGCATGGGACTAGCGGGAGGAGGTGATACGCAGTATTTT.

This CDR3 reads CASSGSGRSMGYTF. CDR3 coding DNA: TGTGCCAGCAGCGGCTCAGGTAGATCTATGGGCTACACCTTC. V usage is TRBV28 and J usage is TRBJ1-2; no reliable D call. The germline gives CDR1 MDHEN, CDR2 SYDVKM. V lost 6 bases and J lost 8, with 19 bases in between. The CDR3 covers 14 residues.

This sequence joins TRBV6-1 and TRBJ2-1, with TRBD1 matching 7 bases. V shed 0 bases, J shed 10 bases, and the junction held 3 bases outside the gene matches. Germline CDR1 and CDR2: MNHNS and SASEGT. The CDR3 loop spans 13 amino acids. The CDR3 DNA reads TGTGCCAGCAGTGAAGCAACGGACAGGGAGCAGTTCTTC. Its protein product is CASSEATDREQFF.

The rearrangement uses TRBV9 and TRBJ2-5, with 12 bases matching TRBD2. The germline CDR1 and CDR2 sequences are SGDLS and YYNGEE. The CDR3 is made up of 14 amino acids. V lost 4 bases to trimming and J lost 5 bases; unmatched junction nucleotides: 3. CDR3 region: CASSTSGGRETQYF. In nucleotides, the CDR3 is TGTGCCAGCAGCACTAGCGGGGGGCGGGAGACCCAGTACTTC.

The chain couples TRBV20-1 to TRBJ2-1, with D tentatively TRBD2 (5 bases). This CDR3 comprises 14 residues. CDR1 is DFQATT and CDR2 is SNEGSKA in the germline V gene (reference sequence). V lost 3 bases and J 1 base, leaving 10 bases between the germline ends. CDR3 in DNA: TGCAGTGCTAGTCCGGCGGGTTCCTACAATGAGCAGTTCTTC. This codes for CSASPAGSYNEQFF.

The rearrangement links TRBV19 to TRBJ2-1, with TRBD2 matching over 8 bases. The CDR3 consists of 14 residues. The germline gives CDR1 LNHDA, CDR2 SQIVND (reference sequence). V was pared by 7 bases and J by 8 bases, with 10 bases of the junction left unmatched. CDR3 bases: TGTGCCAGTACCTATCGGACTAGCTCCGATGAGCAGTTCTTC. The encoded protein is CASTYRTSSDEQFF.

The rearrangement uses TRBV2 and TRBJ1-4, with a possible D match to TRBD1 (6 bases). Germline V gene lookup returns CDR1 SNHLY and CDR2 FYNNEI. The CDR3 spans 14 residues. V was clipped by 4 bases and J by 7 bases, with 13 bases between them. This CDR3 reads CASSAIQGSEKLFF. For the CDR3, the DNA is TGTGCCAGCAGTGCTATACAGGGAAGTGAAAAACTGTTTTTT.

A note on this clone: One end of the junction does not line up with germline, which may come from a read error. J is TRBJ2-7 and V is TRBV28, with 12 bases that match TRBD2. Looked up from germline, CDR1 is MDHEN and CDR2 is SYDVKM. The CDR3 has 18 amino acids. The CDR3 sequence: CASTLKLAGGWGTYEQYF. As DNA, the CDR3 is TGTGCCAGCACTTTAAAACTAGCGGGGGGTTGGGGCACCTACGAGCAGTACTTC.

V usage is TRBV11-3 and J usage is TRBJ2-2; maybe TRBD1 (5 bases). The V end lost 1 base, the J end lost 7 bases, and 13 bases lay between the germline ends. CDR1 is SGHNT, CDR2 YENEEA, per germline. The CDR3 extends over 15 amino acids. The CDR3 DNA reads TGTGCCAGCAGCTTAGGGGGCAACACGGTCGGGGAGCTGTTTTTT. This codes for CASSLGGNTVGELFF.